This T cell receptor beta chain derives from a study of cytomegalovirus exposure and HLA in healthy donors. Findings of the study overall: The classifier reportedly diagnosed cytomegalovirus status with high sensitivity and specificity.

On this clone: Its matching antigen is unknown.

The CDR3 loop spans 18 amino acids. Trimming removed 4 bases from V and 4 bases from J; junction bases left unmatched: 13. Germline V gene lookup returns CDR1 MDHEN and CDR2 SYDVKM. The primer mix had 60 Vbeta and 13 Jbeta primers. Assay used: immunoSEQ multiplex PCR; TCRdb lists only in-frame clones, some missing. The data show more than 20,000 clones, 70% seen once. The rearrangement joins TRBV28 to TRBJ2-7, with TRBD2 identical over 13 bases. The sample taken for sequencing was PBMCs. The source of this sequence is a woman aged 45-65 years in good health and CMV-seronegative. CDR3 sequence reads: CASSSRTSGSPGLYEQYF. The DNA of the CDR3 is TGTGCCAGCAGTTCACGGACTAGCGGGAGCCCGGGGTTGTACGAGCAGTACTTC.